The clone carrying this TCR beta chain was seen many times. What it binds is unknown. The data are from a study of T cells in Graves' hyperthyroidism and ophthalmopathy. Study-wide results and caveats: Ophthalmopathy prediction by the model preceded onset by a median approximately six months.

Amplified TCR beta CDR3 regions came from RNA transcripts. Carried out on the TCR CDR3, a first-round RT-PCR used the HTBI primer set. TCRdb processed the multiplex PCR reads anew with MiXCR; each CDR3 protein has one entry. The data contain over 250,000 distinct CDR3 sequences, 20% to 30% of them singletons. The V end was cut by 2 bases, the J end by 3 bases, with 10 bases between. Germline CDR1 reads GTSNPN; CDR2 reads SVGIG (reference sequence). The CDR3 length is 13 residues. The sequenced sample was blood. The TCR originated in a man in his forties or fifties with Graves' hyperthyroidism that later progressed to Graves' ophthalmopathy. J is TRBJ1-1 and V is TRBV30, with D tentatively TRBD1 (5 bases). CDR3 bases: TGTGCCTGGAGTCGGGACGGGGACACTGAAGCTTTCTTT. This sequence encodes CAWSRDGDTEAFF.